This T cell receptor (beta chain) was retrieved from a study of CD8 T cells in ankylosing spondylitis (dated by TCRdb to 2016 to 2017). With respect to the entire study: To find TCR variants linked to disease, the study profiled T cell receptor beta repertoires in ankylosing spondylitis patients and healthy donors. The full study cohort was made up of about 25 ankylosing spondylitis patients and 108 healthy donors. Peripheral blood was sampled, and synovial fluid was also collected from ankylosing spondylitis patients.

Sequenced using an Illumina HiSeq 2500. Quantitative 5'-RACE with molecular barcodes was the method used to prepare the TCR beta libraries. The paper's data handling went like this. To identify disease-linked TCR variants, a new computational method was used, one built on a probabilistic model of VDJ rearrangement. TCRdb redid the processing of the public reads, applying fastp at Q25 and MiXCR, and retained in-frame beta chains. Rows with a matching CDR3 protein are joined into one entry that keeps the most common DNA and genes. In this record, the V and J calls reflect TCRdb's handling and not the investigators' own analysis. The sample records over 150,000 distinct CDR3 sequences, 13% of which are singletons. The ten largest account for more than 15% of the sample. Study-level results and caveats: Some motif variants were previously reported in synovial fluid and blood of reactive arthritis patients, suggesting common disease-initiation mechanisms. Blood from ankylosing spondylitis patients appeared to be characterized by a TCR beta motif made up of seven or eight highly homologous amino acid variants. The disease-linked clones were reported as significantly enriched in matched synovial fluid samples from ankylosing spondylitis patients. A CD8+ phenotype was shown by the disease-linked clones, which were found at relatively low frequencies in peripheral blood.

This clonotype appeared many times. The antigen this receptor binds is unknown. No much larger clone is present one base from it, and per-base qualities are unavailable. At the junction V is shortened by 5 bases and J by 0 bases, with 15 bases in between. The CDR3 sequence holds 15 residues, the cysteine and phenylalanine included. Only CDR3 DNA is held: 45 bases, read in frame from base 1. CDR1 and CDR2 were assigned from the germline V gene as SGHRS and YFSETQ. The chain is assembled from TRBV5-1 and TRBJ2-7, with TRBD1 perhaps the D gene, on 5 matching bases. Sequencing was done on a sample of blood, either unsorted or a sorted T cell fraction (not recorded which). The source is a male donor with ankylosing spondylitis or in good health (not recorded which). The DNA reads TGCGCCAGCAGACTTGAACCAGGGCCCTCCTACGAGCAGTACTTC. This encodes CASRLEPGPSYEQYF.